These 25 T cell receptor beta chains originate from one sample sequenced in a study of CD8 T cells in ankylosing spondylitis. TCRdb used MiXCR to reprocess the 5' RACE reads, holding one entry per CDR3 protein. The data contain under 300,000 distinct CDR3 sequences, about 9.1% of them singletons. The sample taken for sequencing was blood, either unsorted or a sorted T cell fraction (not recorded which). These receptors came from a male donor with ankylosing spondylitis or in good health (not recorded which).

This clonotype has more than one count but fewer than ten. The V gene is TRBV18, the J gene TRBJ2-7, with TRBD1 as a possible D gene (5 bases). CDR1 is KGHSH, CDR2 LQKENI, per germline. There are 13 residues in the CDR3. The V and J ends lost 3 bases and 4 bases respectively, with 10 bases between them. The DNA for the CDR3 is TGTGCCAGCTCACCGGCGCAGGGTTACGAGCAGTACTTC. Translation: CASSPAQGYEQYF.

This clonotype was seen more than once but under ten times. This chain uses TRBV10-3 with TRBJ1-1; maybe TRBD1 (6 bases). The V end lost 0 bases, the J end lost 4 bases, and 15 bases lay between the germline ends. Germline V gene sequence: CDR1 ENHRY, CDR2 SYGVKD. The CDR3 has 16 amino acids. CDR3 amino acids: CAISESGGKRTTEAFF. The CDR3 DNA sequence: TGTGCCATCAGTGAGTCAGGGGGAAAACGAACCACTGAAGCTTTCTTT.

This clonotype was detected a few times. The CDR3 is CASSLRGALLYEQYF. For the CDR3, the DNA is TGTGCCAGCAGTCTGCGGGGGGCCTTACTCTACGAGCAGTACTTC. The chain employs TRBV27 and TRBJ2-7; TRBD2 aligns across 8 bases. The germline gives CDR1 MNHEY, CDR2 SMNVEV (reference sequence). The trim removed 5 bases at V and 3 bases at J, leaving 9 bases unmatched. The length of the CDR3 is 15 residues.

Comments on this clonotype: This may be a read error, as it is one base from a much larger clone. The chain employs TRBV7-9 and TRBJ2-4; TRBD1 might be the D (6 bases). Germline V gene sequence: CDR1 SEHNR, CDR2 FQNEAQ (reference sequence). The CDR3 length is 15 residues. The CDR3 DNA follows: TGTGCCAGCAGCTCCGGGACAAAAGCCAAAAACATGCAGTACTTC. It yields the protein CASSSGTKAKNMQYF.

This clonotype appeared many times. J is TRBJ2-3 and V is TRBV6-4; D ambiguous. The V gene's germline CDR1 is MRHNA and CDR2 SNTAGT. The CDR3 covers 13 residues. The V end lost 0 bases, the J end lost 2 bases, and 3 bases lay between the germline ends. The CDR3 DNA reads TGTGCCAGCAGTGACTCAAACACAGATACGCAGTATTTT. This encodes CASSDSNTDTQYF.

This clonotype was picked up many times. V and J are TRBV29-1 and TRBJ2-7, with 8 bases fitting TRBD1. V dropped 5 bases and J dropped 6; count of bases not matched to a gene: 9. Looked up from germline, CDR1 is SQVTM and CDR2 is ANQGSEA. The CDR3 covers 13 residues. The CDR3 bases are TGCAGCGTTCATGGACAGGGTAGTAGCGAGCAGTACTTC. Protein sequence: CSVHGQGSSEQYF.

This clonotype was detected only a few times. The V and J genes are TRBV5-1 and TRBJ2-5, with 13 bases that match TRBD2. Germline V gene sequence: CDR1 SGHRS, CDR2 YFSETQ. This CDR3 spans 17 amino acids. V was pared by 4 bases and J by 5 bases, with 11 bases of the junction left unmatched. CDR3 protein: CASSLRLAGGLGETQYF. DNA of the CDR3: TGCGCCAGCAGCCTAAGACTAGCGGGAGGCCTGGGGGAGACCCAGTACTTC.

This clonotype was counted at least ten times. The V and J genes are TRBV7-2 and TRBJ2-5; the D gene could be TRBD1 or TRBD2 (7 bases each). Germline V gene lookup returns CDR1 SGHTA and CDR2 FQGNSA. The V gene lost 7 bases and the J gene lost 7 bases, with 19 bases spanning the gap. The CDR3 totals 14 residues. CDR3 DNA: TGTGCCAGCACCCTAAATGGCAGGGGGGGGACCCAGTACTTC. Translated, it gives CASTLNGRGGTQYF.

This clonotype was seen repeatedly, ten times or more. The DNA of the CDR3 is TGCGCCAGCAGCGCTGGGACAGACATGAACACTGAAGCTTTCTTT. Amino acid sequence: CASSAGTDMNTEAFF. The chain carries TRBV5-1 and TRBJ1-1; 7 bases map to TRBD1. J lost 0 bases, V lost 4 bases, and 6 bases had no gene match. Per the germline V gene, CDR1 is SGHRS and CDR2 is YFSETQ. The CDR3 extends over 15 amino acids.

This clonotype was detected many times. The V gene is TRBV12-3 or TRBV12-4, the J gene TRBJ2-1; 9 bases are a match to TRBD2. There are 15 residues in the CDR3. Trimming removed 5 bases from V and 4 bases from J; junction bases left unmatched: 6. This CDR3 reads CASSLSGRTYNEQFF. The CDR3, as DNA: TGTGCCAGCAGTCTAAGCGGGAGGACGTACAATGAGCAGTTCTTC.

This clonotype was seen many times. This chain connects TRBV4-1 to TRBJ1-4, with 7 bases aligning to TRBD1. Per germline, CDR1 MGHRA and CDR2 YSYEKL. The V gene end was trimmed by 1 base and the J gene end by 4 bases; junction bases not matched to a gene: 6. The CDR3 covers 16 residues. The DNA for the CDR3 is TGCGCCAGCAGCCAAGCAAACAGGGGCCGTAATGAAAAACTGTTTTTT. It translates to CASSQANRGRNEKLFF.

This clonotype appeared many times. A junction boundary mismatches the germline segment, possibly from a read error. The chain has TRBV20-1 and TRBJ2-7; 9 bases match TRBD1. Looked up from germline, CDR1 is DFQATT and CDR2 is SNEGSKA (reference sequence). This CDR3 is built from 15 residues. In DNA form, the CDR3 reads TGCAGTGCTAGGGAAACCGGGACAGGGTCCTCCGAGCAGTACTTC. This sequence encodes CSARETGTGSSEQYF.

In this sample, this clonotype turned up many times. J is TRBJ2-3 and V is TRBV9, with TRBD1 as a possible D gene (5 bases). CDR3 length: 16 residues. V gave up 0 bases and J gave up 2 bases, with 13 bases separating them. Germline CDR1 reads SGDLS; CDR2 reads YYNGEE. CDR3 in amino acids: CASSVEGRVITDTQYF. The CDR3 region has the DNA TGTGCCAGCAGCGTAGAGGGCAGGGTGATCACAGATACGCAGTATTTT.

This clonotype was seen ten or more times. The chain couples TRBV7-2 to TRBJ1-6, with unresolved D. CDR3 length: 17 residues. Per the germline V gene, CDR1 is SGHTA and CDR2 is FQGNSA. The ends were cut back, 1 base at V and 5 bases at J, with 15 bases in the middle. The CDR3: CASSLGARAVNNSPLHF. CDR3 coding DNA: TGTGCCAGCAGCTTAGGGGCAAGGGCGGTGAATAATTCACCCCTCCACTTT. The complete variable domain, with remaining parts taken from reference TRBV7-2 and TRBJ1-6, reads GAGVSQSPSNKVTEKGKDVELRCDPISGHTALYWYRQSLGQGLEFLIYFQGNSAPDKSGLPSDRFSAERTGGSVSTLTIQRTQQEDSAVYLCASSLGARAVNNSPLHFGNGTRLTVT.

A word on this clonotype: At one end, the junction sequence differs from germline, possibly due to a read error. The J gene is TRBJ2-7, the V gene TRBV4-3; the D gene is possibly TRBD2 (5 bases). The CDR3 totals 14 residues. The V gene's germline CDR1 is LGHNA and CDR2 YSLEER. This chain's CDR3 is CTSSQDSGYYEQYF. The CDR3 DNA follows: TGCACCAGCAGCCAAGATTCGGGGTACTACGAGCAGTACTTC.

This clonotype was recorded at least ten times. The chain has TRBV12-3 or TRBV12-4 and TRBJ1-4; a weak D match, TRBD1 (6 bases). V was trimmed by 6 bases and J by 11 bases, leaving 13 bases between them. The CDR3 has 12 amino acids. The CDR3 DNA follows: TGTGCCAGCAGCCCCGACAGGCCCAAACTGTTTTTT. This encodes CASSPDRPKLFF.

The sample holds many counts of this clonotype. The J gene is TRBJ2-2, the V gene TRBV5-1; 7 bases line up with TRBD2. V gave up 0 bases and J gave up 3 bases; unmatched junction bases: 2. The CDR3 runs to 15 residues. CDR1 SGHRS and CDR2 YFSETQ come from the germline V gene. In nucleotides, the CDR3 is TGCGCCAGCAGCTTGGGACTAGCAGACACCGGGGAGCTGTTTTTT. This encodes CASSLGLADTGELFF. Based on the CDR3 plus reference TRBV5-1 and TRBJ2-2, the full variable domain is KAGVTQTPRYLIKTRGQQVTLSCSPISGHRSVSWYQQTPGQGLQFLFEYFSETQRNKGNFPGRFSGRQFSNSRSEMNVSTLELGDSALYLCASSLGLADTGELFFGEGSRLTVL.

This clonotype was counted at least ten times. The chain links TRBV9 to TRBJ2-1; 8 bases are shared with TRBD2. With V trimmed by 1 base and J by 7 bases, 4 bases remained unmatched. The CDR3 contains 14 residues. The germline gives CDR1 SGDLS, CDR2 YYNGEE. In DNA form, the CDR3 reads TGTGCCAGCAGCGTAAGCGGGAGTCTGAATGAGCAGTTCTTC. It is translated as CASSVSGSLNEQFF. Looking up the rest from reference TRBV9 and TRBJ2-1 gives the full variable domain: DSGVTQTPKHLITATGQRVTLRCSPRSGDLSVYWYQQSLDQGLQFLIQYYNGEERAKGNILERFSAQQFPDLHSELNLSSLELGDSALYFCASSVSGSLNEQFFGPGTRLTVL.

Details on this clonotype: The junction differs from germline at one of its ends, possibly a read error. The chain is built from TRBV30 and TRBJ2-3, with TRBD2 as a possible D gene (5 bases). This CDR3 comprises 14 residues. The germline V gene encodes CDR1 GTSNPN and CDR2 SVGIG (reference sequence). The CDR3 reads CAWSRVARTDTEYF. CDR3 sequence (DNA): TGTGCCTGGAGTAGGGTAGCGCGCACAGATACGGAGTATTTT. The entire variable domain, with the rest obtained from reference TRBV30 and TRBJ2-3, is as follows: SQTIHQWPATLVQPVGSPLSLECTVEGTSNPNLYWYRQAAGRGLQLLFYSVGIGQISSEVPQNLSASRPQDRQFILSSKKLLLSDSGFYLCAWSRVARTDTEYFGPGTRLTVL.

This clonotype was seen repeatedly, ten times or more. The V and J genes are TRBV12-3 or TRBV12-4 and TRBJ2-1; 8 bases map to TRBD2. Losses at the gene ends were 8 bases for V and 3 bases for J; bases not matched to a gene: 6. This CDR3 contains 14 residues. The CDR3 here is CASCLGTSYNEQFF. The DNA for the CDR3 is TGTGCCAGCTGCCTGGGGACTAGCTACAATGAGCAGTTCTTC.

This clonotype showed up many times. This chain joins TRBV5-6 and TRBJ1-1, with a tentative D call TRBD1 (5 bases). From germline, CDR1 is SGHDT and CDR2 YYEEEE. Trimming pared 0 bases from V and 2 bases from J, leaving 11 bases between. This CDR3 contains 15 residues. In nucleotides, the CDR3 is TGTGCCAGCAGCTTGGTGATGGGACCCAACACTGAAGCTTTCTTT. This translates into CASSLVMGPNTEAFF.

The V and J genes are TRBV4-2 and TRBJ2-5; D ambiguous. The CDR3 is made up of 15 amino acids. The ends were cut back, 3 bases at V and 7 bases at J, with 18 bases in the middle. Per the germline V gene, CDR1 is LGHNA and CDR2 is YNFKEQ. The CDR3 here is CASSQGSTIKGTQYF. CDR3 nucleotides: TGTGCCAGCAGCCAGGGCAGCACTATCAAAGGGACCCAGTACTTC.

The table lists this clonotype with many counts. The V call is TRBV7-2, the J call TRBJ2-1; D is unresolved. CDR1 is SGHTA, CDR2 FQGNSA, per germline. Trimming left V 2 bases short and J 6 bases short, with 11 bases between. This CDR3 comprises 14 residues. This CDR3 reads CASSLLEAFNEQFF. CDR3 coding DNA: TGTGCCAGCAGCTTATTAGAAGCTTTCAATGAGCAGTTCTTC. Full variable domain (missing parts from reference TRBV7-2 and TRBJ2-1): GAGVSQSPSNKVTEKGKDVELRCDPISGHTALYWYRQSLGQGLEFLIYFQGNSAPDKSGLPSDRFSAERTGGSVSTLTIQRTQQEDSAVYLCASSLLEAFNEQFFGPGTRLTVL.

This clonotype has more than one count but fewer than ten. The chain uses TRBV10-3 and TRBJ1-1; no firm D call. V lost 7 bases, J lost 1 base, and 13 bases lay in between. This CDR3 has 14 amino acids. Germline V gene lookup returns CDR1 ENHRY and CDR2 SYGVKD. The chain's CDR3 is CAITEEPANTEAFF. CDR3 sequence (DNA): TGTGCCATCACTGAAGAACCGGCGAACACTGAAGCTTTCTTT.

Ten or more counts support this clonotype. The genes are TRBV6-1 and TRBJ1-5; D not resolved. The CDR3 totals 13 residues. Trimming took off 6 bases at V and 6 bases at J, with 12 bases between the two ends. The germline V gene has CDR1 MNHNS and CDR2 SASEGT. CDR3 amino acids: CASRDGRSQPQHF. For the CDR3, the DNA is TGTGCCAGCAGGGACGGGAGGAGTCAGCCCCAGCATTTT.